Following are 28 T cell receptor beta chains from one sample sequenced in a study of T cell responses to AZD1222 COVID-19 vaccine (dated by TCRdb to the early 2020s). Reading the label with the study, this specimen's time point is: baseline before first vaccination. The protocol used for the library was the immunoSEQ multiplex PCR assay. The clones in this table, taken by TCRdb from immuneACCESS, are in-frame only. Not every clone is retained; where verified, under half of the shortfall comes from an unresolved V gene, and the cause of the rest is unknown. This sample holds about 180,000 clones; 88% were observed only once. The top ten clonotypes cover roughly 0.5% of the sample. The starting material was peripheral blood, obtained on day 0 of AZD1222 vaccination. Receptors were obtained from an adult in good health.

V is TRBV7-2 and J is TRBJ1-4; the D is unclear. CDR3 length: 12 residues. V lost 5 bases and J 8 bases, leaving 9 bases between the germline ends. The germline V gene has CDR1 SGHTA and CDR2 FQGNSA. The CDR3 reads CASSALGEKLFF. The DNA of the CDR3 is TGTGCCAGCAGCGCCCTGGGGGAAAAACTGTTTTTT.

The gene calls are TRBV9 and TRBJ2-3; D possibly corresponds to TRBD2 (6 bases). In germline, CDR1 is SGDLS, CDR2 YYNGEE. V was shortened by 0 bases and J by 0 bases, with 14 bases between the two germline ends. This CDR3 is 17 amino acids long. The DNA of the CDR3 is TGTGCCAGCAGCGTAGTTCTAGGCGGGGCTAGCACAGATACGCAGTATTTT. Amino acid sequence: CASSVVLGGASTDTQYF. The variable domain in full, completed from reference TRBV9 and TRBJ2-3, reads DSGVTQTPKHLITATGQRVTLRCSPRSGDLSVYWYQQSLDQGLQFLIQYYNGEERAKGNILERFSAQQFPDLHSELNLSSLELGDSALYFCASSVVLGGASTDTQYFGPGTRLTVL.

V usage is TRBV7-9 and J usage is TRBJ1-6, with a weak D call TRBD1 (6 bases). The V gene's germline CDR1 is SEHNR and CDR2 FQNEAQ (reference sequence). This CDR3 has 17 amino acids. V shed 5 bases and J shed 0 bases, with 14 bases lying between them. The CDR3 loop is CASSIGQRLSYNSPLHF. In nucleotides, the CDR3 is TGTGCCAGCAGCATCGGACAGAGGCTCTCCTATAATTCACCCCTCCACTTT.

The J gene is TRBJ2-7, the V gene TRBV5-4; TRBD2 might be the D (5 bases). Germline values: CDR1 SGHNT, CDR2 YYREEE (reference sequence). V lost 4 bases to trimming and J lost 2 bases, with 16 bases between them. The CDR3 is 15 residues long. This CDR3 is CASSPDAGRAYEQYF. DNA of the CDR3: TGTGCCAGCAGCCCCGACGCGGGCCGTGCCTACGAGCAGTACTTC.

The chain has TRBV4-1 and TRBJ2-5; TRBD2 matches 9 bases. The CDR3 is 16 residues long. V lost 4 bases to trimming and J lost 5 bases; unmatched junction nucleotides: 11. CDR1 MGHRA and CDR2 YSYEKL come from the germline V gene. CDR3 in amino acids: CASSRPLAGLGETQYF. CDR3 bases: TGCGCCAGCAGCCGACCACTAGCGGGCCTAGGGGAGACCCAGTACTTC.

V and J are TRBV3-1 (or the pseudogene TRBV3-2) and TRBJ2-2, with a possible D match to TRBD2 (6 bases). Germline V gene data show CDR1 as LGHDT and CDR2 as YNNKEL (reference sequence). The CDR3 sequence is 14 residues long. V was pared by 5 bases and J by 4 bases, with 11 bases between. This CDR3 reads CASSVGLSTGELFF. CDR3 bases: TGTGCCAGCAGCGTCGGACTAAGCACCGGGGAGCTGTTTTTT.

This chain links TRBV6-5 with TRBJ1-6; no clear D. Germline assignment: CDR1 MNHEY and CDR2 SVGAGI. Trimming pared 10 bases from V and 8 bases from J, leaving 18 bases between. This CDR3 has 14 residues. The CDR3, as DNA: TGTGCCACCTTAACAAGGCGGAGTGATTCACCCCTCCACTTT. Translation: CATLTRRSDSPLHF.

The sample holds one count of this clone. This chain joins TRBV19 and TRBJ2-3; D perhaps matches TRBD2 (5 bases). Trimming removed 8 bases from V and 3 bases from J, with 18 bases in between. The CDR3 is 15 amino acids. Germline CDR1 is LNHDA and CDR2 is SQIVND (reference sequence). The chain's CDR3 is CASRPGITGTDTQYF. The CDR3 nucleotides are TGTGCCAGTCGCCCGGGCATTACGGGGACAGATACGCAGTATTTT.

This chain uses TRBV6-4 with TRBJ2-1; either TRBD1 or TRBD2 may supply D (5 bases each). Germline V gives CDR1 MRHNA, CDR2 SNTAGT. This CDR3 is built from 13 residues. V lost 5 bases to trimming and J lost 5 bases, with 10 bases between them. The CDR3 nucleotides are TGTGCCAGCAGTCCGGGACCCGACAATGAGCAGTTCTTC. Encoded protein: CASSPGPDNEQFF.

The rearrangement uses TRBV30 and TRBJ1-1; tentative D call: TRBD1 (6 bases). The CDR3 runs 14 residues. In germline, CDR1 is GTSNPN, CDR2 SVGIG (reference sequence). Trimming cost V 1 base and J 1 base, with 10 bases left between them. The CDR3 sequence: CAWSGGTPNTEAFF. CDR3 in DNA: TGTGCCTGGAGTGGGGGGACACCGAACACTGAAGCTTTCTTT.

The chain couples TRBV7-6 to TRBJ2-3, with 8 bases aligning to TRBD1. V was clipped by 0 bases and J by 3 bases; unmatched bases: 5. Germline assignment: CDR1 SGHVS and CDR2 FNYEAQ. The CDR3 is made up of 16 amino acids. The CDR3 region is CASSLADRVITDTQYF. CDR3 DNA: TGTGCCAGCAGCTTAGCGGACAGGGTTATAACAGATACGCAGTATTTT.

The table lists this clone with a few counts. The rearrangement uses TRBV28 and TRBJ1-3; TRBD1 matches at 7 bases. The CDR3 contains 14 residues. J gave up 0 bases and V 11 bases, and 7 bases lay outside the gene matches. From germline, CDR1 is MDHEN and CDR2 SYDVKM. This chain's CDR3 is CAADRPSSGNTIYF. The CDR3 DNA reads as TGTGCCGCGGACAGGCCTAGCTCTGGAAACACCATATATTTT.

The chain is built from TRBV5-1 and TRBJ2-5; possible D gene TRBD2, 6 bases. The V end lost 3 bases, the J end lost 1 base, and 13 bases lay between the germline ends. This CDR3 has 15 amino acids. Germline V lookup: CDR1 SGHRS, CDR2 YFSETQ. The DNA of the CDR3 is TGCGCCAGCAGCTCTGGAGGAGCGGGCCAAGAGACCCAGTACTTC. Translation gives CASSSGGAGQETQYF. Looking up the rest from reference TRBV5-1 and TRBJ2-5 gives the full variable domain: KAGVTQTPRYLIKTRGQQVTLSCSPISGHRSVSWYQQTPGQGLQFLFEYFSETQRNKGNFPGRFSGRQFSNSRSEMNVSTLELGDSALYLCASSSGGAGQETQYFGPGTRLLVL.

The rearrangement links TRBV5-1 to TRBJ1-2, with unresolved D. Germline values: CDR1 SGHRS, CDR2 YFSETQ. The CDR3 runs to 14 residues. Trimming cost V 1 base and J 7 bases, with 14 bases left between them. The CDR3 sequence is CASSLSGTVTGYTF. The CDR3 region has the DNA TGCGCCAGCAGCTTGAGCGGTACAGTAACTGGCTACACCTTC. Drawing the rest from reference TRBV5-1 and TRBJ1-2, the complete variable domain is KAGVTQTPRYLIKTRGQQVTLSCSPISGHRSVSWYQQTPGQGLQFLFEYFSETQRNKGNFPGRFSGRQFSNSRSEMNVSTLELGDSALYLCASSLSGTVTGYTFGSGTRLTVV.

This chain connects TRBV6-5 to TRBJ2-1; D not resolved. The CDR3 has 11 residues. Trimming left V 5 bases short and J 4 bases short, with 3 bases between. Germline loops: CDR1 MNHEY, CDR2 SVGAGI. The CDR3, as DNA: TGTGCCAGCAGTACTTACAATGAGCAGTTCTTC. Translating it yields CASSTYNEQFF.

This clone was seen just once. This rearrangement joins TRBV6-5 to TRBJ1-1, with D hard to call. CDR1 is MNHEY, CDR2 SVGAGI, per germline. V was pared by 5 bases and J by 4 bases, with 11 bases between. The CDR3 has 13 residues. The CDR3 reads CASSPRGGTEAFF. The CDR3 DNA reads TGTGCCAGCAGTCCCCGAGGCGGCACTGAAGCTTTCTTT.

In this sample, this clone turned up a few times. The rearrangement uses TRBV27 and TRBJ2-3, with D possibly TRBD2 on 5 matching bases. Per germline, CDR1 MNHEY and CDR2 SMNVEV (reference sequence). V shed 3 bases and J shed 4 bases, with 8 bases lying between them. This CDR3 region has 13 residues. The CDR3 DNA follows: TGTGCCAGCAGTTTCGGGGTGGCAGATACGCAGTATTTT. Encoded protein: CASSFGVADTQYF.

With regard to this clone: Other DNA sequences from this sample encode an identical CDR3 as well. The CDR3 reads CASSFGRDYGYTF. The CDR3 DNA sequence: TGTGCCAGCAGTTTTGGGAGGGACTATGGCTACACCTTC. The V call is TRBV28, the J call TRBJ1-2; D is undetermined. This CDR3 has 13 residues. The ends were cut back, 3 bases at V and 3 bases at J, with 8 bases in the middle. Germline-derived CDR1 and CDR2 are MDHEN and SYDVKM.

The chain's CDR3 is CASKIGGGIYNEQFF. In DNA, the CDR3 is TGTGCCAGCAAAATAGGAGGGGGGATATACAATGAGCAGTTCTTC. The chain uses TRBV28 and TRBJ2-1; D could derive from TRBD1 or TRBD2 (6 bases each). Germline V gene sequence: CDR1 MDHEN, CDR2 SYDVKM. The germline V and J ends were trimmed by 7 bases and 4 bases, with 17 bases remaining between them. This CDR3 has 15 residues.

The J gene is TRBJ1-1, the V gene TRBV18; weak D call: TRBD1 (6 bases). Per the germline V gene, CDR1 is KGHSH and CDR2 is LQKENI. V lost 1 base and J 2 bases, leaving 11 bases between the germline ends. The CDR3 spans 15 residues. The CDR3 sequence is CASSPLDSYNTEAFF. CDR3 DNA sequence: TGTGCCAGCTCACCACTGGACAGCTATAACACTGAAGCTTTCTTT.

This chain links TRBV27 with TRBJ1-1, with 8 bases that match TRBD1. Germline V gene lookup returns CDR1 MNHEY and CDR2 SMNVEV (reference sequence). The CDR3 is 14 residues long. Trimming removed 0 bases from V and 5 bases from J; junction bases left unmatched: 2. This CDR3 is CASSLSQGATEAFF. CDR3 in DNA: TGTGCCAGCAGTTTATCTCAGGGGGCAACTGAAGCTTTCTTT.

The gene calls are TRBV5-1 and TRBJ2-3; no reliable D call. This CDR3 contains 17 residues. Germline V gene data show CDR1 as SGHRS and CDR2 as YFSETQ. Trimming removed 5 bases at V and 4 bases at J, with 23 bases between. CDR3 residues: CASSASITASLADTQYF. The CDR3 DNA is TGCGCCAGCAGTGCCTCCATTACGGCGTCCTTGGCAGATACGCAGTATTTT.

This clone has only one observation. The chain combines TRBV7-3 with TRBJ2-3, with TRBD2 matching 9 bases. Germline V gene data show CDR1 as SGHTA and CDR2 as FQGTGA. With 5 bases clipped from V and 3 bases from J, the junction kept 6 bases outside the gene matches. The CDR3 contains 15 residues. The CDR3 DNA reads TGTGCCAGCAGCAGAAATAGCGGGAGAACAGATACGCAGTATTTT. It yields the protein CASSRNSGRTDTQYF.

The chain employs TRBV28 and TRBJ1-5, with D uncertain. V shed 6 bases and J shed 3 bases, with 12 bases lying between them. Per the germline V gene, CDR1 is MDHEN and CDR2 is SYDVKM. The CDR3 is made up of 14 amino acids. In nucleotides, the CDR3 is TGTGCCAGCAGGGCGGCAGGTCTCAATCAGCCCCAGCATTTT. Translating it yields CASRAAGLNQPQHF.

The rearrangement uses TRBV14 and TRBJ1-4; 10 positions match TRBD1. From germline, CDR1 is SGHDN and CDR2 FVKESK. CDR3 size: 16 residues. J was trimmed by 2 bases and V by 6 bases; bases with no gene match: 6. The CDR3 DNA is TGTGCCAGCAGTCTCGACAGGGGGCTTACTAATGAAAAACTGTTTTTT. Protein sequence: CASSLDRGLTNEKLFF.

This clone was counted once. The CDR3 spells CASSPHTDTQYF. CDR3 DNA sequence: TGTGCCAGCAGCCCCCACACGGATACGCAGTATTTT. This chain joins TRBV7-9 and TRBJ2-3; D gene uncertain. Germline V gene lookup returns CDR1 SEHNR and CDR2 FQNEAQ (reference sequence). Trimming took 5 bases from V and 6 from J, leaving 9 bases between them. The length of the CDR3 is 12 residues.

The chain joins TRBV12-5 to TRBJ2-1, with TRBD2 matching 14 bases. The CDR3 consists of 22 residues. Germline CDR1 is LGHNT and CDR2 is FRNRAP. Unmatched junction bases numbered 15, after V lost 1 base and J lost 1 base. CDR3 region: CASGLATIPGLAGEGSYNEQFF. The CDR3, as DNA: TGTGCTAGTGGTTTGGCCACCATTCCGGGACTAGCGGGAGAGGGGTCCTACAATGAGCAGTTCTTC.

This sequence joins TRBV7-2 and TRBJ1-2; 8 bases line up with TRBD1. Per germline, CDR1 SGHTA and CDR2 FQGNSA. Trimming removed 5 bases from V and 3 bases from J; junction bases left unmatched: 8. This CDR3 comprises 15 residues. The CDR3 nucleotides are TGTGCCAGCAGCCCACGGAGACAGGGGTACTATGGCTACACCTTC. Translation: CASSPRRQGYYGYTF.